A selection of T cell receptor beta chains follows, all from one sample in a study of T cells in localized non-small cell lung cancer. Data came from immunoSEQ multiplex PCR; TCRdb stores just in-frame clones and leaves some out. Among about 12,000 clones listed, 85% were seen once. Sequencing was performed on peripheral blood, taken before any cancer treatment. These receptors all come from a male donor at least 60 years old with stage I lung adenocarcinoma. Both conserved end residues are part of each CDR3. D genes are given only for firm matches. For some rows the clone size is stated as once, few or many, or as a class when expanded; others skip it.

v_gene: TRBV10-3
abundance: -
d_gene: -
j_gene: TRBJ2-3
CDR3nt: TGTGCCATCAGTGAGCCGTCGGCGGGAAGGGGGCGCCGGGATACGCAGTATTTT
CDR3aa: CAISEPSAGRGRRDTQYF

v_gene: TRBV10-2
abundance: -
d_gene: TRBD1
j_gene: TRBJ2-7
CDR3nt: TGCGCCAGCAGTGAAATAGCAGGGGGTGGCGAGCAGTACTTC
CDR3aa: CASSEIAGGGEQYF

v_gene: TRBV28
abundance: -
d_gene: TRBD1
j_gene: TRBJ1-2
CDR3nt: TGTGCCACCACCCCTCCGGGACAGGGGGATGGCTACACCTTC
CDR3aa: CATTPPGQGDGYTF

v_gene: TRBV9
abundance: few
d_gene: -
j_gene: TRBJ2-7
CDR3nt: TGTGCCAGCAGCGCGTCCACCCGGGACGAGCAGTACTTC
CDR3aa: CASSASTRDEQYF

v_gene: TRBV7-2
abundance: -
d_gene: TRBD1
j_gene: TRBJ1-5
CDR3nt: TGTGCCAGCAGCTTAGGACAGGGCAGTGGTAGCAATCAGCCCCAGCATTTT
CDR3aa: CASSLGQGSGSNQPQHF

v_gene: TRBV28
abundance: -
d_gene: -
j_gene: TRBJ2-2
CDR3nt: TGTGCCATACGGAGTGGAATTAACACCGGGGAGCTGTTTTTT
CDR3aa: CAIRSGINTGELFF

v_gene: TRBV18
abundance: -
d_gene: -
j_gene: TRBJ2-5
CDR3nt: TGTGCCAGCCGGACCGGTACCATAAACCGGCGGGACCCACAAGAGACCCAGTACTTC
CDR3aa: CASRTGTINRRDPQETQYF

v_gene: TRBV6-1
abundance: -
d_gene: -
j_gene: TRBJ1-5
CDR3nt: TGTGCCAGCAGCCCGACAGAGGCTAGCAATCAGCCCCAGCATTTT
CDR3aa: CASSPTEASNQPQHF

v_gene: TRBV28
abundance: -
d_gene: -
j_gene: TRBJ2-5
CDR3nt: TGTGCCAGCCTGACTTCAAAGGCGGACCACCAAGAGACCCAGTACTTC
CDR3aa: CASLTSKADHQETQYF

v_gene: TRBV2
abundance: -
d_gene: -
j_gene: TRBJ1-3
CDR3nt: TGTGCCAGCAGCCTGAACGGGCGCTCTGGAAACACCATATATTTT
CDR3aa: CASSLNGRSGNTIYF

v_gene: TRBV7-2
abundance: -
d_gene: -
j_gene: TRBJ2-3
CDR3nt: TGTGCCAGCAGCTTAATCACAGATACGCAGTATTTT
CDR3aa: CASSLITDTQYF

v_gene: TRBV6-5
abundance: -
d_gene: -
j_gene: TRBJ1-1
CDR3nt: TGTGCCAGCAGTTACGGGGGAGGGACTGAAGCTTTCTTT
CDR3aa: CASSYGGGTEAFF

v_gene: TRBV27
abundance: few
d_gene: TRBD1
j_gene: TRBJ1-5
CDR3nt: TGTGCCAGCAGTCATCTCCCGACAGGGGAGGGCAATCAGCCCCAGCATTTT
CDR3aa: CASSHLPTGEGNQPQHF

v_gene: TRBV7-2
abundance: -
d_gene: TRBD1
j_gene: TRBJ1-2
CDR3nt: TGTGCCAGCAGCCCCTCCGGGACAGGGACCTATGGCTACACCTTC
CDR3aa: CASSPSGTGTYGYTF

v_gene: TRBV4-1
abundance: -
d_gene: -
j_gene: TRBJ1-2
CDR3nt: TGCGCCAGCAGCCAAGATGCTTTTACATGGGGGGCCGGTGGCTACACCTTC
CDR3aa: CASSQDAFTWGAGGYTF

v_gene: TRBV5-1
abundance: -
d_gene: TRBD1
j_gene: TRBJ2-2
CDR3nt: TGCGCCAGCAGCCCGGGACAGATCCACACCGGGGAGCTGTTTTTT
CDR3aa: CASSPGQIHTGELFF

v_gene: TRBV5-1
abundance: -
d_gene: TRBD1
j_gene: TRBJ2-1
CDR3nt: TGCGCCAGCAGCATACAGGGGATAGCCTACAATGAGCAGTTCTTC
CDR3aa: CASSIQGIAYNEQFF

v_gene: TRBV12-1
abundance: -
d_gene: -
j_gene: TRBJ1-2
CDR3nt: TGTGCCAGCAGCTTGGACAGACACTATGGCTACACCTTC
CDR3aa: CASSLDRHYGYTF

v_gene: TRBV7-2
abundance: -
d_gene: TRBD1
j_gene: TRBJ2-2
CDR3nt: TGTGCCAGCAGCCTTTCCGGGACAGGGGCCGGGGAGCTGTTTTTT
CDR3aa: CASSLSGTGAGELFF

v_gene: TRBV18
abundance: -
d_gene: TRBD1
j_gene: TRBJ2-3
CDR3nt: TGTGCCAGCTCAGCCTTGGACAGGTCCAGCACAGATACGCAGTATTTT
CDR3aa: CASSALDRSSTDTQYF

v_gene: TRBV7-3
abundance: -
d_gene: -
j_gene: TRBJ2-3
CDR3nt: TGTGCCAGCAGGGATGCTAGCCGAGGAGATACGCAGTATTTT
CDR3aa: CASRDASRGDTQYF

v_gene: TRBV4-3
abundance: -
d_gene: TRBD2
j_gene: TRBJ2-3
CDR3nt: TGCGCCAGCACCCCCGTAGCGGGGGGGAGGGCAGATACGCAGTATTTT
CDR3aa: CASTPVAGGRADTQYF

v_gene: TRBV19
abundance: -
d_gene: -
j_gene: TRBJ2-1
CDR3nt: TGTGCCAGTAGTATAGTGGGCTCCTACAATGAGCAGTTCTTC
CDR3aa: CASSIVGSYNEQFF

v_gene: TRBV7-2
abundance: -
d_gene: -
j_gene: TRBJ2-3
CDR3nt: TGTGCCAGCAGCCTAGACGCGCCTCCAGATACGCAGTATTTT
CDR3aa: CASSLDAPPDTQYF

v_gene: TRBV12-1
abundance: -
d_gene: -
j_gene: TRBJ2-5
CDR3nt: TGTGCCAGCAGCTTTGGTCTAGCGGGGGGGCAGGTAGGAGAGACCCAGTACTTC
CDR3aa: CASSFGLAGGQVGETQYF

v_gene: TRBV7-2
abundance: -
d_gene: -
j_gene: TRBJ1-5
CDR3nt: TGTGCCAGCAGCTTAGGGGGAAAGCAGCCCCAGCATTTT
CDR3aa: CASSLGGKQPQHF

v_gene: TRBV28
abundance: -
d_gene: -
j_gene: TRBJ2-7
CDR3nt: TGTGCCAGCCAACCTGGACGGGCCCCCTACGAGCAGTACTTC
CDR3aa: CASQPGRAPYEQYF

v_gene: TRBV19
abundance: -
d_gene: -
j_gene: TRBJ1-5
CDR3nt: TGTGCCAGCCGACTGAATAGCAATCAGCCCCAGCATTTT
CDR3aa: CASRLNSNQPQHF

v_gene: TRBV25-1
abundance: few
d_gene: TRBD2
j_gene: TRBJ2-1
CDR3nt: TGTGCCAGCAGTGACCTACTAGCGAGCTCCTACAATGAGCAGTTCTTC
CDR3aa: CASSDLLASSYNEQFF

v_gene: TRBV19
abundance: -
d_gene: TRBD1
j_gene: TRBJ1-1
CDR3nt: TGTGCCAGTAGTATGGGGACAGAACGGGTGAACACTGAAGCTTTCTTT
CDR3aa: CASSMGTERVNTEAFF

v_gene: TRBV28
abundance: -
d_gene: -
j_gene: TRBJ2-3
CDR3nt: TGTGCCAGCAGCCGCCCCCGGGACACCCTTCGGCCAGATACGCAGTATTTT
CDR3aa: CASSRPRDTLRPDTQYF

v_gene: TRBV30
abundance: -
d_gene: -
j_gene: TRBJ2-2
CDR3nt: TGTGCCTGGAGTGTACTTCTGGAGACCGGGGAGCTGTTTTTT
CDR3aa: CAWSVLLETGELFF

v_gene: TRBV11-1
abundance: -
d_gene: TRBD1
j_gene: TRBJ2-7
CDR3nt: TGTGCCAGCAGCTTAGCGACGGACAGGGGCGAGCAGTACTTC
CDR3aa: CASSLATDRGEQYF

v_gene: TRBV7-2
abundance: -
d_gene: TRBD2
j_gene: TRBJ2-7
CDR3nt: TGTGCCAGCAGCCCATTGGAGCGGGGCACCTACGAGCAGTACTTC
CDR3aa: CASSPLERGTYEQYF

v_gene: TRBV19
abundance: -
d_gene: TRBD2
j_gene: TRBJ2-3
CDR3nt: TGTGCCAGTAGCAGGACTAGCGGGGGGTATTCAGATACGCAGTATTTT
CDR3aa: CASSRTSGGYSDTQYF

v_gene: TRBV4-2
abundance: -
d_gene: -
j_gene: TRBJ2-1
CDR3nt: TGTGCCAGCAGCCAAGCCACGGGGGATCATGAGCAGTTCTTC
CDR3aa: CASSQATGDHEQFF

v_gene: TRBV11-2
abundance: -
d_gene: -
j_gene: TRBJ2-3
CDR3nt: TGTGCCAGCAGCCCCGACGATACGGGGGACACAGATACGCAGTATTTT
CDR3aa: CASSPDDTGDTDTQYF

v_gene: TRBV4-3
abundance: -
d_gene: -
j_gene: TRBJ2-1
CDR3nt: TGCGCCAGCAGCCAAACCATCTCCGGGACAACCGTTTGGTTCTTC
CDR3aa: CASSQTISGTTVWFF

v_gene: TRBV18
abundance: -
d_gene: -
j_gene: TRBJ1-2
CDR3nt: TGTGCCAGCTCACCGGGGAGAGACTATGGCTACACCTTC
CDR3aa: CASSPGRDYGYTF

v_gene: TRBV27
abundance: -
d_gene: -
j_gene: TRBJ2-3
CDR3nt: TGTGCCAGCAGTTTAGGCGGGTATGCGCAGTATTTT
CDR3aa: CASSLGGYAQYF

v_gene: TRBV13
abundance: -
d_gene: -
j_gene: TRBJ1-3
CDR3nt: TGTGCCAGCAGCCAAGAGAGCACATGGTCTGGAAACACCATATATTTT
CDR3aa: CASSQESTWSGNTIYF

v_gene: TRBV29-1
abundance: -
d_gene: TRBD1
j_gene: TRBJ2-1
CDR3nt: TGCAGCGTCCGGGACAGGGGGCTTGATGAGCAGTTCTTC
CDR3aa: CSVRDRGLDEQFF

v_gene: TRBV7-3
abundance: few
d_gene: TRBD1
j_gene: TRBJ2-1
CDR3nt: TGTGCCAGCAGCCTCGTCCAGGGGGCTCGGAATGAGCAGTTCTTC
CDR3aa: CASSLVQGARNEQFF

v_gene: TRBV18
abundance: few
d_gene: -
j_gene: TRBJ2-7
CDR3nt: TGTGCCAGCTCACCCCCGGCGGGGGCCGCCTACGAGCAGTACTTC
CDR3aa: CASSPPAGAAYEQYF

v_gene: TRBV10-3
abundance: -
d_gene: -
j_gene: TRBJ2-5
CDR3nt: TGTGCCATCAAAGGGCCGGGGGAGACCCAGTACTTC
CDR3aa: CAIKGPGETQYF

v_gene: TRBV19
abundance: -
d_gene: -
j_gene: TRBJ1-5
CDR3nt: TGTGCCAGTAGTATCACCGGGACACTTTTTCAGCCCCAGCATTTT
CDR3aa: CASSITGTLFQPQHF

v_gene: TRBV5-6
abundance: -
d_gene: -
j_gene: TRBJ1-1
CDR3nt: TGTGCCAGCAGCCGCCGGACAGCTGAAGCTTTCTTT
CDR3aa: CASSRRTAEAFF

v_gene: TRBV6-1
abundance: -
d_gene: -
j_gene: TRBJ1-4
CDR3nt: TGTGCCAGCAGTGTTGAGCCTTTGGTGAAACTGTTTTTT
CDR3aa: CASSVEPLVKLFF

v_gene: TRBV6-1
abundance: -
d_gene: TRBD1
j_gene: TRBJ2-7
CDR3nt: TGTGCCAGCAGTGATCCGGGACAGGGGCTTAGCGAGCAGTACTTC
CDR3aa: CASSDPGQGLSEQYF

v_gene: TRBV6-5
abundance: -
d_gene: -
j_gene: TRBJ1-5
CDR3nt: TGTGCCAGCAGTGCCTCAGGGAGTTGGGAGCCCCAGCATTTT
CDR3aa: CASSASGSWEPQHF

v_gene: TRBV10-1
abundance: -
d_gene: -
j_gene: TRBJ2-4
CDR3nt: TGCGCCAGCAGTGTAAGAGGGCAAGCCAAAAACATTCAGTACTTC
CDR3aa: CASSVRGQAKNIQYF